Listed here is a single T cell receptor (beta chain). CDR3 length: 15 residues. V was clipped by 5 bases and J by 7 bases; unmatched bases: 14. The germline gives CDR1 SGHRS, CDR2 YFSETQ. The sample belongs to a study of blood T cell repertoires in COVID-19. The repertoire was sequenced with immunoSEQ multiplex PCR; TCRdb's copy has only in-frame clones and lacks some. The sample lists hundreds of thousands of clones; 85% were seen once. This TCR derives from a woman aged 18-29 years with acute or convalescent COVID-19. The chain links TRBV5-1 to TRBJ1-1, with 7 bases lining up with TRBD1. Source material: peripheral blood. Here the CDR3 DNA reads TGCGCCAGCAGGAACACCTTACAGGGGCGCGTTGAAGCTTTCTTT. Encoded protein: CASRNTLQGRVEAFF. Using reference TRBV5-1 and TRBJ1-1 for the parts outside the CDR3, the full variable domain is KAGVTQTPRYLIKTRGQQVTLSCSPISGHRSVSWYQQTPGQGLQFLFEYFSETQRNKGNFPGRFSGRQFSNSRSEMNVSTLELGDSALYLCASRNTLQGRVEAFFGQGTRLTVV.